This entry is about one T cell receptor (beta chain). The record originates from a study of PD-L1 blockade in urothelial cancer. Overall study context: At 3 weeks (second dose) and 6 weeks after starting treatment, blood was analyzed. Typically, measured as a median, blood samples had 141,255 T cells.

V gave up 6 bases and J gave up 0 bases, with 9 bases separating them. Germline CDR1 LNHDA, CDR2 SQIVND (reference sequence). CDR3 length equals 14 residues. This table comes from immunoSEQ multiplex PCR, and its TCRdb copy is limited to in-frame clones, with some not included. The sample consists of roughly 60,000 clones, roughly 87% of them appearing once. The sequence was obtained from a man between 65 and 85 years old with urothelial cancer. This sample comprised PBMCs, obtained around atezolizumab (anti-PD-L1) treatment. This sequence joins TRBV19 and TRBJ1-3, with D possibly matching TRBD1 (5 bases). The CDR3: CASRKTASGNTIYF. The CDR3 DNA follows: TGTGCCAGTAGGAAGACAGCCTCTGGAAACACCATATATTTT.